This entry is about one T cell receptor (beta chain). Using a J-beta primer mix together with a sample-barcoded 5' primer, a second PCR was run for about 6 to 11 cycles. TCRdb reprocessed the 5' RACE reads via MiXCR and lists one record per CDR3 protein. The sample shows 1.5 million to 2 million distinct CDR3 sequences, around half of them seen only once. This record comes from a study of blood T cells in healthy people across ages. Trimming removed 7 bases from V and 6 bases from J; junction bases left unmatched: 6. The CDR3 length is 14 residues. Germline V lookup: CDR1 SGHTA, CDR2 FQGNSA. The clonotype was recovered from a middle-aged woman in good health. Sequencing used blood. The V call is TRBV7-2, the J call TRBJ1-6; 7 nucleotides line up with TRBD1. The CDR3 region has the DNA TGTGCCAGCAAAACAGGGACAGCTAATTCACCCCTCCACTTT. Translated: CASKTGTANSPLHF.